This T cell receptor beta chain was retrieved from a study of blood T cell repertoires in COVID-19. Study summary: Sites in the United States, Italy and Spain provided acute and convalescent COVID-19 samples.

The CDR3 runs to 13 residues. Trimming pared 4 bases from V and 7 bases from J, leaving 14 bases between. Looked up from germline, CDR1 is SGHDT and CDR2 is YYEEEE. TCRdb's table, derived via immunoSEQ multiplex PCR, lists solely in-frame clones and lacks some. There are about 81,000 clones in the sample; roughly four fifths occur only once, and around 9.3% lies in the top ten. This TCR came from a man aged 55 to 70 with acute or convalescent COVID-19. The sequenced sample was peripheral blood. The chain has TRBV5-6 and TRBJ1-2; D not resolved. CDR3 residues: CASSPGIRVGYTF. The CDR3 nucleotides read TGTGCCAGCAGCCCCGGGATTCGGGTTGGCTACACCTTC.